This record concerns one T cell receptor beta chain sequence. Its binding antigen is unknown. No much larger clone exists at a distance of one base, and base qualities are not known. The immunoSEQ Assay, a bias-controlled multiplex PCR, was used to amplify TCRbeta CDR3 regions from genomic DNA. Per the source publication's procedure: Within the assay, amplification of reference gene primers was used to estimate how many nucleated cells each sample contained. Sequence reads were collapsed and filtered to measure the absolute abundance of every unique TCRbeta CDR3 rearrangement. Productive Simpson clonality was computed per sample as the square root of Simpson's diversity index over productive rearrangements. The immuneACCESS repertoire file appears here via TCRdb, limited to in-frame rearrangements. These files lack a portion of the clones; in checked studies, under half of the deficit traces to unresolved V genes, and the cause of the others is not known. V and J calls and clone size are those listed in that table; D and trimming were worked out from the DNA. Across this sample there are over 250,000 clones, with about 88% seen only once. The ten top clones hold under 3.5% of the sample.

The data belong to a study of blood T cell repertoires in COVID-19 (dated by TCRdb to 2020 to 2021). About the investigation overall: Samples from collaborators originated in the United States, Italy and Spain and spanned both the acute and convalescent phases of COVID-19. The material from the prospective study consisted of cDNA or gDNA derived from T cells, B-cell-depleted T cells, or PBMCs. The dataset comprised deeply sampled blood TCRbeta repertoires from subjects exposed to, actively infected with, or recovered from COVID-19. The repertoires were released in a freely available public database intended as a resource for research on the immune response to SARS-CoV-2. Samples came from the ongoing ImmuneRACE study (first 160 participants) plus 1,254 subjects from 6 global collaborators. Sample metadata almost always included a de-identified subject ID, COVID-19 status, age in years and sex. Where HLA class I and class II types were available, the types were taken from metadata supplied by the sample provider, not from assay-based typing. On the study overall, not on this receptor specifically: The quantity of clinical and demographic metadata differed by source and by participant and was supplied without curation.

There are 19 amino acids in the CDR3, from cysteine to phenylalanine inclusive. This entry keeps only the CDR3 DNA: 57 bases, framed from base 1. In the prospective study, participants were roughly 18 to 100 years old, resided in 24 geographic areas of the United States, and were enrolled through a virtual design. To assign participants to cohorts, the prospective study relied on clinical history that participants themselves reported in a screening survey and a study questionnaire. Recovered participants in ImmuneRACE Cohort 3 were defined by two consecutive negative NP/OP PCR tests, clearance by a healthcare professional, or resolution of symptoms. In the prospective study, whole blood, serum and a nasopharyngeal or oropharyngeal swab were collected from each participant by mobile phlebotomists. Prospective study participants could optionally give additional blood draws and questionnaires over an approximately two-month period. Prospective study blood samples were shipped either frozen or at room temperature before DNA extraction.

The origin of this receptor is a woman in her forties or fifties who had recovered from COVID-19. The sequence links TRBV1 to TRBJ2-3; TRBD2 is taken as the D call from the table, unchecked against the DNA. TRBV1 is annotated as a pseudogene. The sequenced material came from PBMCs or T cells enriched from blood (not recorded which). The CDR3 region: CTSSQDSPSGFYPTDTQYF. At the DNA level, the sequence is TGCACCAGCAGCCAAGATTCCCCTAGCGGGTTCTATCCTACAGATACGCAGTATTTT.